Shown below are 23 T cell receptor beta chains from a single sample sequenced in a study of blood T cell repertoires in COVID-19. Method: immunoSEQ multiplex PCR; TCRdb's copy keeps in-frame clones and lacks some. The sample records over 80,000 clones, nearly 90% being singletons. The sequenced sample was peripheral blood. The origin of the receptors is a woman of 80 years or more with acute or convalescent COVID-19.

The chain couples TRBV5-1 to TRBJ2-6; 8 bases match TRBD1. V trimming: 3 bases; J trimming: 0 bases; junction bases outside the gene matches: 11. The CDR3 loop spans 19 amino acids. CDR1 and CDR2 (germline): SGHRS, YFSETQ. Here the CDR3 reads CASSSLTGRGLSGANVLTF. CDR3 nucleotides: TGCGCCAGCAGCTCCCTTACCGGCAGGGGGCTCTCTGGGGCCAACGTCCTGACTTTC.

The rearrangement joins TRBV2 to TRBJ2-7, with 8 positions matching TRBD2. CDR3 length equals 15 residues. CDR1 is SNHLY, CDR2 FYNNEI, per germline. Trimming at V came to 8 bases and at J to 3 bases, leaving 12 bases not matched to a gene. CDR3 coding DNA: TGTGCCAGCGGGGGACCGGGGGGGCTAGGCTACGAGCAGTACTTC. Translating gives CASGGPGGLGYEQYF.

The rearrangement links TRBV27 to TRBJ1-5, with D maybe TRBD1 (5 bases). CDR3 length equals 13 residues. V was pared by 5 bases and J by 15 bases, with 20 bases between. Germline-derived CDR1 and CDR2 are MNHEY and SMNVEV (reference sequence). The CDR3 region has the DNA TGTGCCAGCAGTGGTTCCGGAATGGGACTTTGGCATTTT. Protein: CASSGSGMGLWHF.

The CDR3 loop is CASSLDGGTSVEQYF. CDR3 DNA: TGTGCCAGCAGCTTAGATGGGGGGACTAGCGTCGAGCAGTACTTC. The chain joins TRBV11-3 to TRBJ2-7, with 10 nucleotides matching TRBD2. CDR1 is SGHNT and CDR2 is YENEEA in the germline V gene. This CDR3 is built from 15 residues. V lost 0 bases and J lost 6; bases outside the gene matches: 5.

The rearrangement links TRBV29-1 to TRBJ2-5; D not certain. The CDR3 covers 12 residues. Germline CDR1 is SQVTM and CDR2 is ANQGSEA. The V and J ends lost 4 bases and 1 base respectively, with 7 bases between them. This CDR3 reads CSVVKLQETQYF. The CDR3 region has the DNA TGCAGCGTTGTAAAGCTCCAAGAGACCCAGTACTTC.

The chain couples TRBV12-5 to TRBJ2-2; 10 nucleotides agree with TRBD1. Germline CDR1 LGHNT, CDR2 FRNRAP. Trimming took 6 bases from V and 4 from J; bases not matched to a gene: 5. The CDR3 has 15 amino acids. Written as DNA, the CDR3 is TGTGCTAGTGGCCCCGGGACAGGGGTCACCGGGGAGCTGTTTTTT. This codes for CASGPGTGVTGELFF.

The J gene is TRBJ1-6, the V gene TRBV5-1; 7 nucleotides match TRBD1. From germline, CDR1 is SGHRS and CDR2 YFSETQ. The CDR3 is 14 amino acids. V trimming: 6 bases; J trimming: 4 bases; junction bases outside the gene matches: 4. For the CDR3, the DNA is TGCGCCAGCACCCCGGGACAGTATAATTCACCCCTCCACTTT. Protein product: CASTPGQYNSPLHF.

The CDR3 nucleotides are TGTGCCAGCAGCTTGGGGACAGCGAACACTGAAGCTTTCTTT. This translates into CASSLGTANTEAFF. V usage is TRBV5-8 and J usage is TRBJ1-1; D is possibly TRBD1 (6 bases). Germline CDR1 is SGHTS and CDR2 is YDEGEE. This CDR3 contains 14 residues. V lost 0 bases to trimming and J lost 1 base, with 7 bases between them.

The sample holds one count of this clone. The chain employs TRBV28 and TRBJ2-1; 9 bases line up with TRBD1. V was pared by 5 bases and J by 10 bases, with 9 bases of the junction left unmatched. Germline loops: CDR1 MDHEN, CDR2 SYDVKM. This CDR3 has 14 amino acids. The CDR3 sequence is CASSRDRVVEEQFF. The CDR3, as DNA: TGTGCCAGCAGTCGGGACAGGGTCGTAGAGGAGCAGTTCTTC.

This sequence joins TRBV6-2 or TRBV6-3 and TRBJ1-5; the match to TRBD1 covers 8 bases. Germline V gene data show CDR1 as MNHEY and CDR2 as SVGEGT. The CDR3 has 15 amino acids. Germline trimming cut 6 bases from V and 7 bases from J; bases unmatched to any gene: 11. CDR3 in DNA: TGTGCCAGCAGCAGGAACACAGGGGGAGGCCAGCCCCAGCATTTT. As protein: CASSRNTGGGQPQHF.

This clone was observed once. The gene calls are TRBV28 and TRBJ2-7; tentatively, D is TRBD2 (5 bases). CDR3 length equals 15 residues. Deletions cut 1 base from V and 5 bases from J, with 15 bases between. Germline V gene sequence: CDR1 MDHEN, CDR2 SYDVKM. In DNA form, the CDR3 reads TGTGCCAGCAGTTTATTTCGAAGCGGTGGGAACGAGCAGTACTTC. The encoded protein is CASSLFRSGGNEQYF. Using reference TRBV28 and TRBJ2-7 for the parts outside the CDR3, the full variable domain is DVKVTQSSRYLVKRTGEKVFLECVQDMDHENMFWYRQDPGLGLRLIYFSYDVKMKEKGDIPEGYSVSREKKERFSLILESASTNQTSMYLCASSLFRSGGNEQYFGPGTRLTVT.

DNA for the CDR3: TGTGCCAGCAGCAGGCGACTAGCTGGGAGGGATGAGCAGTTCTTC. This translates into CASSRRLAGRDEQFF. The rearrangement joins TRBV21-1 to TRBJ2-1; the table's D call of TRBD2 was not tested on the DNA. TRBV21-1 is described as a pseudogene. The CDR3 sequence is 15 residues long.

The chain carries TRBV28 and TRBJ2-5, with 8 bases fitting TRBD2. The CDR3 length is 15 residues. V gave up 3 bases and J gave up 5 bases; unmatched junction bases: 8. CDR1 MDHEN and CDR2 SYDVKM come from the germline V gene. The CDR3, as DNA: TGTGCCAGCAGTTTTCCGGGACTAGGTGGGGAGACCCAGTACTTC. Translating it yields CASSFPGLGGETQYF.

The chain recombines TRBV2 with TRBJ2-1; D remains ambiguous. Germline V gene sequence: CDR1 SNHLY, CDR2 FYNNEI. The V gene lost 3 bases and the J gene lost 4 bases, with 7 bases spanning the gap. This CDR3 spans 13 amino acids. CDR3 in DNA: TGTGCCAGCAGTGATTTACAGTACAATGAGCAGTTCTTC. It encodes CASSDLQYNEQFF.

This clone was picked up one time. J is TRBJ1-3 and V is TRBV13; D uncertain. V lost 5 bases and J 7 bases, leaving 9 bases between the germline ends. The CDR3 length is 12 residues. Germline loops: CDR1 PRHDT, CDR2 FYEKMQ (reference sequence). The CDR3: CASSAGWNTIYF. The DNA for the CDR3 is TGTGCCAGCAGCGCCGGGTGGAACACCATATATTTT.

This clone came up once. The chain couples TRBV28 to TRBJ2-3; TRBD2 matches 7 bases. CDR3 size: 15 residues. Trimming took 1 base from V and 1 from J; bases not matched to a gene: 2. Germline CDR1 MDHEN, CDR2 SYDVKM. This CDR3 reads CASSLLGGGTDTQYF. The CDR3 bases are TGTGCCAGCAGTTTATTGGGAGGGGGCACAGATACGCAGTATTTT.

Only a few counts were recorded for this clone. The chain recombines TRBV2 with TRBJ2-3; 12 bases are shared with TRBD2. This CDR3 is 18 amino acids long. The V segment lost 5 bases and the J segment 2 bases; nucleotides outside the gene matches: 11. CDR1 is SNHLY and CDR2 is FYNNEI in the germline V gene. The CDR3 protein is CASSYSLTSGGPTDTQYF. The CDR3 nucleotides read TGTGCCAGCAGTTACTCGCTGACTAGCGGGGGACCCACAGATACGCAGTATTTT.

This sequence joins TRBV19 and TRBJ2-7, with 8 bases that match TRBD1. The length of the CDR3 is 14 residues. Germline V CDR1 and CDR2: LNHDA, SQIVND (reference sequence). Trimming at V came to 5 bases and at J to 4 bases, leaving 7 bases not matched to a gene. CDR3 sequence: CASSVYRGAYEQYF. The CDR3 nucleotides read TGTGCCAGTAGTGTCTACAGGGGGGCGTACGAGCAGTACTTC. The full variable domain, its missing parts supplied by reference TRBV19 and TRBJ2-7, is DGGITQSPKYLFRKEGQNVTLSCEQNLNHDAMYWYRQDPGQGLRLIYYSQIVNDFQKGDIAEGYSVSREKKESFPLTVTSAQKNPTAFYLCASSVYRGAYEQYFGPGTRLTVT.

The gene calls are TRBV7-2 and TRBJ2-1, with 10 positions matching TRBD2. The CDR3 has 18 amino acids. The V segment lost 1 base and the J segment 4 bases; nucleotides outside the gene matches: 10. Germline values: CDR1 SGHTA, CDR2 FQGNSA. CDR3 amino acids: CASSLVTLAGVRYNEQFF. The CDR3 DNA reads as TGTGCCAGCAGCTTAGTAACCCTAGCGGGAGTTCGTTACAATGAGCAGTTCTTC.

The J gene is TRBJ1-4, the V gene TRBV25-1, with 8 bases lining up with TRBD1. With V trimmed by 8 bases and J by 3 bases, 2 bases remained unmatched. The CDR3 contains 13 residues. Germline CDR1 reads MGHDK; CDR2 reads SYGVNS. This CDR3 reads CASVDRANEKLFF. The CDR3 nucleotides are TGTGCCAGCGTGGACAGGGCTAATGAAAAACTGTTTTTT.

This clone occurred many times. The chain employs TRBV7-9 and TRBJ2-7; 8 positions agree with TRBD2. The CDR3 has 16 amino acids. The V gene's germline CDR1 is SEHNR and CDR2 FQNEAQ (reference sequence). V was pared by 4 bases and J by 0 bases, with 8 bases of the junction left unmatched. The CDR3 bases are TGTGCCAGCAGCTCGGAGGCGGGAGGACTCTCCTACGAGCAGTACTTC. Protein product: CASSSEAGGLSYEQYF.

This chain uses TRBV5-1 with TRBJ1-1; TRBD1 matches at 11 bases. V lost 2 bases and J lost 4; bases outside the gene matches: 7. CDR1 and CDR2 (germline): SGHRS, YFSETQ. This CDR3 is built from 16 residues. This CDR3 is CASSLSAGTGGTEAFF. CDR3 DNA sequence: TGCGCCAGCAGCTTAAGCGCCGGGACAGGGGGCACTGAAGCTTTCTTT.

This chain links TRBV7-2 with TRBJ2-7, with TRBD2 identical over 7 bases. The CDR3 is 13 residues long. J lost 7 bases, V lost 5 bases, and 8 bases had no gene match. The germline V gene has CDR1 SGHTA and CDR2 FQGNSA. In DNA, the CDR3 is TGTGCCAGCAGCCCAGACACGCGGGGGGAGCAGTACTTC. This codes for CASSPDTRGEQYF.